A selection of T cell receptor beta chains follows, all from one sample in a study of blood T cells in healthy people across ages. TCRdb recomputed calls from the 5' RACE reads with MiXCR, one row per CDR3 protein. Counted here are approximately 600,000 distinct CDR3 sequences, 58% occurring once; the ten biggest clones make up 30% to 45%. Sequenced: blood. The receptors here all came from a man aged 60 to 69 in good health. Both conserved end residues are part of each CDR3. Each record gives: J gene, V gene, CDR3 length, CDR3 protein.

TRBJ1-2,TRBV6-5,17,CASSSIRGREANYGYTF
TRBJ2-6,TRBV9,13,CASSRRQGDVLTF
TRBJ2-1,TRBV3-1,15,CASSQNSHQTGEQFF
TRBJ1-1,TRBV6-5,14,CASSRGQGVREAFF
TRBJ2-6,TRBV29-1,14,CSVEVLTGANVLTF
TRBJ2-5,TRBV11-2,15,CASSTSTGTGETQYF
TRBJ2-1,TRBV18,13,CASSPPGSGEQFF
TRBJ2-5,TRBV7-2,13,CASSRPDRETQYF
TRBJ1-2,TRBV27,14,CASSPGVLNYGYTF
TRBJ1-2,TRBV20-1,13,CSASQFKDYGYTF
TRBJ2-2,TRBV6-1,14,CATHRGANTGELFF
NA,TRBV28,16,CASSSPPGTAPYEQYF
TRBJ2-5,TRBV15,15,CATSSEQGLGETQYF
TRBJ2-1,TRBV7-8,14,CASSLDTLYNEQFF
TRBJ2-3,TRBV20-1,15,CSAKRTVPITDTQYF
TRBJ2-1,TRBV4-1,11,CASTLGGEQFF
TRBJ2-3,TRBV6-2/TRBV6-3,16,CASSYSPGQGTDTQYF
TRBJ1-1,TRBV28,14,CASILGVEGSEAFF
TRBJ2-4,TRBV29-1,13,CSVESEAKNIQYF
TRBJ2-1,TRBV20-1,16,CSARSGTSGGGGEQFF
TRBJ2-1,TRBV20-1,15,CSAREWDRSYNEQFF
TRBJ1-1,TRBV29-1,14,CSATGGFLNTEAFF
TRBJ1-2,TRBV6-2/TRBV6-3,16,CASSPRHLLRDYGYTF
TRBJ1-2,TRBV20-1,13,CSAPTGSGYGYTF
TRBJ1-6,TRBV27,13,CASGQSYNSPLHF
TRBJ2-7,TRBV5-1,19,CASSVGPADPFEGPYEQYF
TRBJ2-1,TRBV5-1,14,CASSSGLAADEQFF
TRBJ2-3,TRBV20-1,16,CSASLVGNRFTDTQYF
TRBJ2-1,TRBV11-2,14,CASRLGTEPRAQFF
TRBJ2-7,TRBV5-6,14,CASRQRGDTYEQYF
TRBJ2-5,TRBV3-1,13,CASTAGQGVTQYF
TRBJ2-1,TRBV6-4,17,CASSDRAGNWQDNEQFF
TRBJ2-3,TRBV12-3/TRBV12-4,18,CASSRTSGGTGFPDTQYF
TRBJ1-2,TRBV3-1,14,CASSPIVGAYGYTF
TRBJ2-1,TRBV29-1,14,CSGTRDSSLNEQFF
TRBJ1-2,TRBV29-1,14,CSVGERTAVYGYTF
TRBJ2-4,TRBV28,13,CASGPGGKNIQYF
TRBJ2-6,TRBV6-5,16,CASSPGGGAGANVLTF
TRBJ1-2,TRBV6-5,15,CASSYGQGGNYGYTF
TRBJ1-1,TRBV5-1,14,CASSLRQMNTEAFF
TRBJ1-6,TRBV20-1,17,CSARDIGEPRDNSPLHF
TRBJ2-1,TRBV20-1,14,CSARMGGGDNEQFF
TRBJ2-3,TRBV11-2,12,CASSSGSATQYF
NA,TRBV2,15,CASSEAMRGLGTQYF
NA,TRBV29-1,18,CSVEWWAVTFSSGGEQYF
TRBJ1-2,TRBV7-2,14,CASSLEATYYGYTF
TRBJ2-3,TRBV3-1,15,CASSQRGGHADTQYF
TRBJ2-1,TRBV27,15,CASRPQGGGTNEQFF
TRBJ1-6,TRBV27,14,CASSLRLRDSPLHF
TRBJ2-7,TRBV7-9,15,CASSLWDRGTYEQYF
TRBJ2-3,TRBV3-1,19,CASSQRTSGGQYGTDTQYF
TRBJ1-1,TRBV29-1,13,CSVKPGTATEAFF
TRBJ1-2,TRBV20-1,12,CRATGSTYGYTF